This is a list of T cell receptor beta chains from one sample in a study of shared clonotypes between healthy human individuals. The table came from immunoSEQ multiplex PCR; TCRdb's copy has only in-frame clones and leaves some out. In the table there are about 2.1 million clones, 85% to 95% of which are singletons. The specimen sequenced was naive CD8+ T cells from PBMCs. These receptor sequences come from a man aged 18 to 29 in good health. Some clones in this sample may be carry-over from other donors' samples. The CDR3 runs from the conserved cysteine through the conserved F or W. A D gene is named only where the DNA matches it firmly. Only some rows state a clone size, as once, few, many or a class for expanded clones.

TRBV7-6	TRBJ2-7	18	-	TRBD2	CASSLAMGMGTSGYEQYF	TGTGCCAGCAGCTTAGCAATGGGGATGGGGACTAGCGGATACGAGCAGTACTTC
TRBV28	TRBJ2-1	16	-	TRBD2	CASSTKREATYNEQFF	TGTGCCAGCAGTACAAAGCGGGAGGCAACCTACAATGAGCAGTTCTTC
TRBV7-9	TRBJ2-1	15	-	TRBD2	CASRFLAGGPNEQFF	TGTGCCAGCCGATTCCTTGCGGGAGGGCCGAATGAGCAGTTCTTC
TRBV27	TRBJ2-7	13	-	TRBD1	CASAPGTGLPQYF	TGTGCCAGCGCACCAGGGACAGGTCTACCGCAGTACTTC
TRBV19	TRBJ2-5	11	-	-	CASRGKETQYF	TGTGCCAGTAGGGGTAAAGAGACCCAGTACTTC
TRBV14	TRBJ2-2	16	-	TRBD1	CASSPGQGAYTGELFF	TGTGCCAGCAGCCCGGGACAGGGGGCTTACACCGGGGAGCTGTTTTTT
TRBV4-1	TRBJ2-4	18	-	TRBD2	CASSQEDLGRVSKNIQYF	TGCGCCAGCAGCCAAGAAGACCTGGGGAGGGTGTCCAAAAACATTCAGTACTTC
TRBV19	TRBJ2-1	15	-	TRBD2	CASSIGLAGVNEQFF	TGTGCCAGTAGTATTGGGCTAGCGGGAGTCAATGAGCAGTTCTTC
TRBV11-2	TRBJ1-3	17	-	-	CASSPNRFSISGNTIYF	TGTGCCAGCAGCCCTAACAGGTTCTCCATCTCTGGAAACACCATATATTTT
TRBV27	TRBJ1-6	16	-	TRBD1	CASRIQGAQYNSPLHF	TGTGCCAGCAGGATACAGGGGGCGCAGTATAATTCACCCCTCCACTTT
TRBV9	TRBJ2-3	16	once	-	CASSVGETTVADTQYF	TGTGCCAGCAGCGTAGGGGAGACGACGGTGGCGGATACGCAGTATTTT
TRBV7-8	TRBJ1-4	15	-	-	CASRRRDRLNEKLFF	TGTGCCAGCAGGCGCAGGGACCGACTTAATGAAAAACTGTTTTTT
TRBV11-1	TRBJ2-7	18	-	-	CASSSRSEGDPPSYEQYF	TGTGCCAGCAGCTCCCGTTCAGAGGGGGACCCCCCCTCCTACGAGCAGTACTTC
TRBV11-1	TRBJ2-7	14	-	-	CASSLVGLPNEQYF	TGTGCCAGCAGCTTAGTCGGTTTGCCTAACGAGCAGTACTTC
TRBV6-6	TRBJ1-2	13	-	-	CASSYGQPYGYTF	TGTGCCAGCAGTTACGGGCAGCCCTATGGCTACACCTTC
TRBV19	TRBJ1-1	14	once	-	CASSLTEQNTEAFF	TGTGCCAGTAGTTTGACAGAGCAGAACACTGAAGCTTTCTTT
TRBV5-1	TRBJ2-1	12	-	-	CASSRERNEQFF	TGCGCCAGCTCACGGGAACGCAATGAGCAGTTCTTC
TRBV25-1	TRBJ2-2	14	-	TRBD2	CASSGLAGSGELFF	TGTGCCAGCAGTGGACTAGCGGGCAGCGGGGAGCTGTTTTTT
TRBV27	TRBJ2-7	16	-	TRBD1	CASWSGFGQGLGEQYF	TGTGCCAGCTGGAGTGGTTTCGGACAGGGTCTGGGAGAGCAGTACTTC
TRBV9	TRBJ2-2	16	-	TRBD2	CASSYTSGSLSGELFF	TGTGCCAGCAGCTACACTAGCGGGAGTCTCTCCGGGGAGCTGTTTTTT
TRBV27	TRBJ2-7	14	-	-	CASSHTSDSYEQYF	TGTGCCAGCAGCCACACCTCGGACTCCTACGAGCAGTACTTC
TRBV19	TRBJ1-3	14	-	-	CASSMLRGSDTIYF	TGTGCCAGTAGTATGCTTCGGGGAAGTGACACCATATATTTT
TRBV10-3	TRBJ2-7	15	-	TRBD1	CAISKDRDRGWEQYF	TGTGCCATCAGTAAAGACCGGGACAGGGGTTGGGAGCAGTACTTC
TRBV4-1	TRBJ2-7	14	-	-	CASSQPGHYYEQYF	TGCGCCAGCAGCCAACCGGGACACTACTACGAGCAGTACTTC
TRBV19	TRBJ2-1	16	-	-	CASSIDWGESYNEQFF	TGTGCCAGTAGTATCGACTGGGGGGAGTCCTACAATGAGCAGTTCTTC
TRBV6-6	TRBJ1-3	16	-	-	CASSPGQTYSGNTIYF	TGTGCCAGCAGCCCCGGACAGACCTACTCTGGAAACACCATATATTTT
TRBV2	TRBJ2-7	12	-	-	CASSDGRYEQYF	TGTGCCAGCAGTGACGGTCGCTACGAGCAGTACTTC
TRBV28	TRBJ1-3	15	-	-	CASRGGRYSGNTIYF	TGTGCCAGCAGGGGGGGGCGGTACTCTGGAAACACCATATATTTT
TRBV6-5	TRBJ2-1	11	-	-	CASSFEGEQFF	TGTGCCAGCAGCTTTGAGGGTGAGCAGTTCTTC
TRBV6-5	TRBJ1-1	14	-	-	CASRPIGGAVEAFF	TGTGCCAGCAGGCCTATTGGGGGGGCGGTTGAAGCTTTCTTT
TRBV4-3	TRBJ2-7	13	-	TRBD2	CASSQVMSGSAHF	TGCGCCAGCAGCCAAGTGATGAGCGGGAGCGCACACTTC
TRBV28	TRBJ2-6	17	once	-	CASSLTGSSSGANVLTF	TGTGCCAGCAGCTTAACAGGGTCCAGCTCTGGGGCCAACGTCCTGACTTTC
TRBV28	TRBJ2-7	14	-	-	CASSLRGADYEQYF	TGTGCCAGCAGTTTAAGGGGGGCTGACTACGAGCAGTACTTC
TRBV28	TRBJ1-5	18	-	-	CASSPRGAGIYSNQPQHF	TGTGCCAGCAGTCCTAGGGGAGCCGGCATTTATAGCAATCAGCCCCAGCATTTT
TRBV9	TRBJ2-7	16	once	TRBD2	CASSVGFSGSIDEQYF	TGTGCCAGCAGCGTAGGGTTTAGCGGGAGTATCGACGAGCAGTACTTC
TRBV27	TRBJ2-7	15	-	-	CASRSGQTSVYEQYF	TGTGCCAGCAGATCCGGACAGACCTCCGTCTACGAGCAGTACTTC
TRBV19	TRBJ1-5	13	-	-	CASSPYSNQPQHF	TGTGCCAGTAGTCCATATAGCAATCAGCCCCAGCATTTT
TRBV7-2	TRBJ2-7	11	-	-	CASIQGGEQYF	TGTGCCAGCATTCAGGGCGGCGAGCAGTACTTC
TRBV7-6	TRBJ2-7	17	-	-	CASSGDPDLTGSYEQYF	TGTGCCAGCAGCGGTGACCCCGATCTCACGGGGAGCTACGAGCAGTACTTC
TRBV27	TRBJ2-7	15	-	-	CASRIDFAASYEQYF	TGTGCCAGCAGGATTGATTTTGCTGCCTCCTACGAGCAGTACTTC
TRBV28	TRBJ2-2	17	-	TRBD2	CASSLGWREFGSGELFF	TGTGCCAGCAGTTTAGGTTGGCGGGAGTTTGGCTCCGGGGAGCTGTTTTTT
TRBV4-1	TRBJ2-1	13	-	-	CASSQGSADEQFF	TGCGCCAGCAGCCAAGGATCGGCGGATGAGCAGTTCTTC
TRBV2	TRBJ1-5	15	-	-	CASSEGGGVGQPQHF	TGTGCCAGCAGTGAAGGAGGGGGGGTCGGCCAGCCCCAGCATTTT
TRBV27	TRBJ1-1	17	-	-	CASSPGTSFFGDTEAFF	TGTGCCAGCAGTCCCGGGACATCTTTCTTTGGGGACACTGAAGCTTTCTTT
TRBV19	TRBJ1-2	18	few	-	CASRSQGRRGSPNYGYTF	TGTGCCAGTAGATCGCAGGGGAGAAGAGGCTCGCCGAACTATGGCTACACCTTC
TRBV9	TRBJ2-3	14	-	-	CASSVEALPDTQYF	TGTGCCAGCAGCGTAGAGGCCTTGCCAGATACGCAGTATTTT
TRBV6-5	TRBJ2-1	15	-	TRBD2	CASRAGTRVYNEQFF	TGTGCCAGCAGAGCCGGGACTAGGGTTTACAATGAGCAGTTCTTC
TRBV15	TRBJ2-1	18	-	-	CATSRYGTGTSRNNEQFF	TGTGCCACCAGCAGGTATGGGACAGGGACTAGCCGCAACAATGAGCAGTTCTTC
TRBV7-6	TRBJ2-2	13	-	TRBD2	CASAGDPTGELFF	TGTGCCAGCGCGGGAGATCCCACCGGGGAGCTGTTTTTT
TRBV7-9	TRBJ1-1	10	-	-	CASSPELAFF	TGTGCCAGCAGCCCGGAGCTGGCTTTCTTT
TRBV11-2	TRBJ1-1	15	-	-	CASSLGPRTDTEAFF	TGTGCCAGCAGCTTAGGGCCCAGGACCGACACTGAAGCTTTCTTT
TRBV25-1	TRBJ2-7	14	-	-	CASSELYRDSEQYF	TGTGCCAGCAGTGAACTATACCGTGACTCCGAGCAGTACTTC
TRBV6-1	TRBJ1-5	13	-	-	CASTGGANQPQHF	TGTGCCAGCACCGGGGGGGCCAATCAGCCCCAGCATTTT
TRBV28	TRBJ2-7	13	-	-	CASSADSVYEQYF	TGTGCCAGCAGTGCCGACAGCGTCTACGAGCAGTACTTC
TRBV19	TRBJ2-1	11	-	-	CASSPNNEQFF	TGTGCCAGTAGTCCAAACAATGAGCAGTTCTTC
TRBV7-2	TRBJ2-3	16	-	TRBD2	CASSPTGGRPADTQYF	TGTGCCAGCAGCCCGACGGGCGGGAGGCCCGCAGATACGCAGTATTTT
TRBV5-5	TRBJ2-2	18	-	-	CASSLDWVPGPDTGELFF	TGTGCCAGCAGCTTGGATTGGGTGCCGGGACCCGACACCGGGGAGCTGTTTTTT
TRBV4-1	TRBJ1-4	13	-	-	CASSQGGDEKLFF	TGCGCCAGCAGCCAAGGGGGGGATGAAAAACTGTTTTTT